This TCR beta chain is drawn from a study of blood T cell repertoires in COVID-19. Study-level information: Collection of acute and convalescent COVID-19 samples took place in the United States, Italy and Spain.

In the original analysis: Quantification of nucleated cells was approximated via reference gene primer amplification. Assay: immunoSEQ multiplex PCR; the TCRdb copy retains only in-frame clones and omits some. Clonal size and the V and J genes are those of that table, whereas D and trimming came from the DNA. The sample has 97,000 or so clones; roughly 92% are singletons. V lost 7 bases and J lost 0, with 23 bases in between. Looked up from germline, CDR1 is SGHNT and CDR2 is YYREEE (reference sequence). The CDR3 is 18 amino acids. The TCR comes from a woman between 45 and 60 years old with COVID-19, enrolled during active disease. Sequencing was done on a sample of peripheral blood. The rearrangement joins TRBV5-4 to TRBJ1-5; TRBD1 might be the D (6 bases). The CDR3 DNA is TGTGCCAGCCCCCACAGAACCACCAGGGGATATAGCAATCAGCCCCAGCATTTT. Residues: CASPHRTTRGYSNQPQHF. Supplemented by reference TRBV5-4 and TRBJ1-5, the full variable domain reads ETGVTQSPTHLIKTRGQQVTLRCSSQSGHNTVSWYQQALGQGPQFIFQYYREEENGRGNFPPRFSGLQFPNYSSELNVNALELDDSALYLCASPHRTTRGYSNQPQHFGDGTRLSIL.